This is a list of T cell receptor beta chains from one sample in a study of cytomegalovirus exposure and HLA in healthy donors. TCRdb keeps only in-frame clones here, not all; method: immunoSEQ multiplex PCR. The sample records 200,000 to 250,000 clones, around 87% being singletons. The source material was PBMCs. Receptors were obtained from a woman aged 18 to 35 in good health and CMV-seropositive. Each CDR3 is given with its conserved first and last residue. The D gene is left open where the match is weak. Only some rows state a clone size, as once, few, many or a class for expanded clones.

V,size,D,J,DNA,CDR3
TRBV27,NA,TRBD2,TRBJ2-1,TGTGCCAGCAGCCGTCTGACTAGCGGGAGAGGCAATGAGCAGTTCTTC,CASSRLTSGRGNEQFF
TRBV12-5,NA,TRBD1,TRBJ2-7,TGTGCTAGTGGTTTGGGGGGCGGACAGGGCGCCCACGAGCAGTACTTC,CASGLGGGQGAHEQYF
TRBV6-6,NA,TRBD1,TRBJ2-7,TGTGCCAGCAGTGACCCGGGACAGGCCTCCTACGAGCAGTACTTC,CASSDPGQASYEQYF
TRBV18,NA,NA,TRBJ1-1,TGTGCCAGCTCAGCTACAGTGACTGAAGCTTTCTTT,CASSATVTEAFF
TRBV19,NA,TRBD1,TRBJ1-5,TGTGCCAGTGGGACAGGGTATAGCAATCAGCCCCAGCATTTT,CASGTGYSNQPQHF
TRBV2,NA,NA,TRBJ1-4,TGTGCCAGCAGTGTGGACAGCTCAACTAATGAAAAACTGTTTTTT,CASSVDSSTNEKLFF
TRBV2,NA,NA,TRBJ1-2,TGTGCCAGCAGTGAATCCCGGTACTATGGCTACACCTTC,CASSESRYYGYTF
TRBV5-1,NA,TRBD2,TRBJ2-2,TGCGCCAGCAGCGGGACTAGCGGGAACACCGGGGAGCTGTTTTTT,CASSGTSGNTGELFF
TRBV5-1,NA,NA,TRBJ2-5,TGCGCCAGCAGCTCAGTCACCGGCCAGGGTGAGGAGACCCAGTACTTC,CASSSVTGQGEETQYF
TRBV15,NA,NA,TRBJ1-5,TGTGCCACCAGCCTACCACTCAATCAGCCCCAGCATTTT,CATSLPLNQPQHF
TRBV9,NA,NA,TRBJ2-1,TGTGCCAGCAGCGTGGCCGAGGCACCTTACAATGAGCAGTTCTTC,CASSVAEAPYNEQFF
TRBV10-3,NA,TRBD1,TRBJ2-7,TGTGCCATCAGTGACGGGACAGGGGCCTACGAGCAGTACTTC,CAISDGTGAYEQYF
TRBV9,NA,TRBD2,TRBJ2-3,TGTGCCAGCACCCCTGGGGGGGGACGCACAGATACGCAGTATTTT,CASTPGGGRTDTQYF
TRBV5-1,NA,NA,TRBJ2-2,TGCGCCAGCAGCGGAGTGAACACCGGGGAGCTGTTTTTT,CASSGVNTGELFF
TRBV5-1,NA,NA,TRBJ1-3,TGCGCCAGCAGCCAAGAGGACAGCCCCGGAAACACCATATATTTT,CASSQEDSPGNTIYF
TRBV7-9,NA,NA,TRBJ2-1,TGTGCCAGCACCCCAACAGGGCTTTTGCCTGAGCAGTTCTTC,CASTPTGLLPEQFF
TRBV9,NA,TRBD2,TRBJ2-1,TGTGCCAGCAGCGTAGAGCCGCTGCTAGCTAGCGGACCCAATGAGCAGTTCTTC,CASSVEPLLASGPNEQFF
TRBV10-3,NA,NA,TRBJ2-2,TGTGCCATCAGCGGAGTGGGACAGAACACCGGGGAGCTGTTTTTT,CAISGVGQNTGELFF
TRBV27,NA,TRBD2,TRBJ2-5,TGTGCCAGCAGTTCCGGGACTAGCGGGAGGCGAGGAGAGACCCAGTACTTC,CASSSGTSGRRGETQYF
TRBV15,once,TRBD1,TRBJ1-2,TGTGCCACCAGCAGAGGCGGGACAGGGGGTTTTCGGGGGGATGGCTACACCTTC,CATSRGGTGGFRGDGYTF
TRBV27,NA,NA,TRBJ2-3,TGTGCCAGCAGTTTGAGCCGCCCCCCAGATACGCAGTATTTT,CASSLSRPPDTQYF
TRBV10-3,few,NA,TRBJ1-2,TGTGCCATCAGTGAGACAGGGAATCAAGGCTACACCTTC,CAISETGNQGYTF
TRBV2,NA,TRBD2,TRBJ2-5,TGTGCCAGCAGTGAACCTAGCGGAAGAGAGACCCAGTACTTC,CASSEPSGRETQYF
TRBV27,NA,NA,TRBJ2-7,TGTGCCAGCAGTTTATCCTCTACCTACGAGCAGTACTTC,CASSLSSTYEQYF
TRBV27,NA,TRBD1,TRBJ2-3,TGTGCCAGCAGCTCAGGACAGGGAGTGGATACGCAGTATTTT,CASSSGQGVDTQYF
TRBV29-1,NA,NA,TRBJ2-7,TGCAGCGTTGTGCGGTCTAACTCCTACGAGCAGTACTTC,CSVVRSNSYEQYF